The 16 T cell receptor beta chains listed next were all sequenced from one sample in a study of blood T cell repertoires in COVID-19. Libraries were prepared by immunoSEQ multiplex PCR; TCRdb keeps only in-frame clonotypes and omits some of them. The sample holds about 300,000 clones; over 80% are singletons and the top ten take about 6%. Sequencing used peripheral blood. The receptors were gathered from a woman aged 50 to 60 with COVID-19, enrolled during active disease.

This clone was counted a single time. The chain couples TRBV12-5 to TRBJ1-1, with D perhaps matching TRBD1 (5 bases). The V and J ends lost 7 bases and 5 bases respectively, with 14 bases between them. The length of the CDR3 is 13 residues. Germline values: CDR1 LGHNT, CDR2 FRNRAP. DNA for the CDR3: TGTGCTAGTGCCCTACAGGCCCGGACTGAAGCTTTCTTT. Translated: CASALQARTEAFF.

This chain links TRBV7-2 with TRBJ1-5; D perhaps matches TRBD1 (5 bases). Germline-derived CDR1 and CDR2 are SGHTA and FQGNSA. The length of the CDR3 is 13 residues. V was shortened by 1 base and J by 6 bases, with 7 bases between the two germline ends. CDR3: CASSLEGPQPQHF. The CDR3 DNA is TGTGCCAGCAGCTTAGAGGGGCCTCAGCCCCAGCATTTT.

The V call is TRBV6-5, the J call TRBJ2-7, with TRBD1 matching over 11 bases. This CDR3 contains 14 residues. Germline-derived CDR1 and CDR2 are MNHEY and SVGAGI. Trimming at V came to 6 bases and at J to 5 bases, leaving 6 bases not matched to a gene. In nucleotides, the CDR3 is TGTGCCAGCAGCAGGACAGGGGGCTTCGACGAGCAGTACTTC. Protein sequence: CASSRTGGFDEQYF.

This clone was recorded only once. This chain uses TRBV18 with TRBJ2-6, with D perhaps matching TRBD1 (5 bases). Germline lookup yields CDR1 KGHSH and CDR2 LQKENI. V lost 3 bases to trimming and J lost 4 bases, with 13 bases between them. The CDR3 loop spans 16 amino acids. CDR3 residues: CASSPQGPEGANVLTF. CDR3 DNA: TGTGCCAGCTCACCGCAGGGCCCAGAAGGGGCCAACGTCCTGACTTTC.

The J gene is TRBJ2-3, the V gene TRBV29-1, with D possibly TRBD2 on 5 matching bases. The CDR3 has 15 residues. V was clipped by 2 bases and J by 0 bases, with 12 bases between them. Germline V CDR1 and CDR2: SQVTM, ANQGSEA. The CDR3 loop is CSVERVGGSTDTQYF. The CDR3 nucleotides are TGCAGCGTTGAAAGGGTCGGCGGGAGCACAGATACGCAGTATTTT.

The chain links TRBV18 to TRBJ2-3; 10 positions match TRBD2. This CDR3 has 17 amino acids. CDR1 is KGHSH, CDR2 LQKENI, per germline. V lost 2 bases and J lost 1; bases outside the gene matches: 6. The DNA of the CDR3 is TGTGCCAGCTCACCAGTTCAACTAGCGGGACGCACAGATACGCAGTATTTT. Residues: CASSPVQLAGRTDTQYF.

This chain links TRBV10-2 with TRBJ2-1, with 8 bases matching TRBD1. The junction had 6 bases not matched to a gene; V was cut back by 6 bases and J by 8 bases. Germline-derived CDR1 and CDR2 are WSHSY and SAAADI. This CDR3 has 13 amino acids. Written as DNA, the CDR3 is TGCGCCAGCAGGAATCCAGGGGGCCATGAGCAGTTCTTC. Its translation: CASRNPGGHEQFF.

This clone appeared once. The chain uses TRBV6-5 and TRBJ1-3, with D unclear. Germline lookup yields CDR1 MNHEY and CDR2 SVGAGI. Trimming removed 10 bases at V and 8 bases at J, with 9 bases between. The CDR3 totals 10 residues. CDR3 in amino acids: CAILDDTIYF. The CDR3 DNA is TGTGCCATTCTAGACGACACCATATATTTT.

The chain couples TRBV19 to TRBJ2-6; TRBD1 matches 7 bases. V lost 3 bases to trimming and J lost 0 bases; unmatched junction nucleotides: 8. The CDR3 runs to 18 residues. Germline V CDR1 and CDR2: LNHDA, SQIVND (reference sequence). CDR3 sequence reads: CASSIRQGRPSGANVLTF. In DNA, the CDR3 is TGTGCCAGTAGTATTAGACAGGGTAGACCCTCTGGGGCCAACGTCCTGACTTTC.

The CDR3 DNA follows: TGTGCCACCAGTGATCCCGGCCGGGACAGGGGAGACGAGCAGTACTTC. Protein sequence: CATSDPGRDRGDEQYF. The chain combines TRBV24-1 with TRBJ2-7; 10 bases are a match to TRBD1. This CDR3 is built from 16 residues. CDR1 KGHDR and CDR2 SFDVKD come from the germline V gene. The ends lost 3 bases at V and 5 bases at J; junction bases unmatched: 9.

The rearrangement uses TRBV21-1 and TRBJ1-1. TRBV21-1 is a pseudogene segment. The CDR3 consists of 15 residues. The CDR3 DNA reads TGTGCCAGCAGCAAACGGCCGGGAACATTTCCGGGAGCTTTCTTT. Protein sequence: CASSKRPGTFPGAFF.

The genes are TRBV5-6 and TRBJ2-3; D possibly corresponds to TRBD2 (6 bases). The V gene's germline CDR1 is SGHDT and CDR2 YYEEEE. CDR3 length: 16 amino acids. V was trimmed by 2 bases and J by 3 bases, leaving 16 bases between them. Here the CDR3 reads CASSFRLVGGTDTQYF. The CDR3 DNA reads TGTGCCAGCAGCTTCCGACTAGTCGGAGGGACAGATACGCAGTATTTT.

V gene TRBV9 combines with J gene TRBJ2-1; 9 bases are a match to TRBD1. From germline, CDR1 is SGDLS and CDR2 YYNGEE. Trimming cost V 0 bases and J 7 bases; bases outside gene matches: 2. The CDR3 consists of 14 residues. This chain's CDR3 is CASSVVGQGNEQFF. CDR3 bases: TGTGCCAGCAGCGTAGTAGGACAGGGGAATGAGCAGTTCTTC.

The chain recombines TRBV12-5 with TRBJ1-1; no clear D gene. Germline V lookup: CDR1 LGHNT, CDR2 FRNRAP. The CDR3 has 19 residues. V was pared by 3 bases and J by 2 bases, with 25 bases between. The CDR3 nucleotides are TGTGCTAGTGGTTTAGGAGGGATGGTGGAGTGGGATTATAACACTGAAGCTTTCTTT. Translated: CASGLGGMVEWDYNTEAFF.

The chain combines TRBV10-3 with TRBJ1-1, with a weak D call TRBD1 (5 bases). Trimming pared 6 bases from V and 2 bases from J, leaving 10 bases between. Germline V CDR1 and CDR2: ENHRY, SYGVKD. This CDR3 spans 13 amino acids. CDR3: CAIRRGVNTEAFF. CDR3 in DNA: TGTGCCATCAGAAGGGGCGTTAACACTGAAGCTTTCTTT.

The CDR3 loop reads CASSGGGAGFGNIQYF. In nucleotides, the CDR3 is TGTGCCAGCAGTGGAGGGGGCGCGGGGTTTGGAAACATTCAGTACTTC. V gene TRBV6-4 combines with J gene TRBJ2-4; tentatively, D is TRBD1 (7 bases). This CDR3 region has 16 residues. From germline, CDR1 is MRHNA and CDR2 SNTAGT. Trimming left V 4 bases short and J 6 bases short, with 19 bases between.